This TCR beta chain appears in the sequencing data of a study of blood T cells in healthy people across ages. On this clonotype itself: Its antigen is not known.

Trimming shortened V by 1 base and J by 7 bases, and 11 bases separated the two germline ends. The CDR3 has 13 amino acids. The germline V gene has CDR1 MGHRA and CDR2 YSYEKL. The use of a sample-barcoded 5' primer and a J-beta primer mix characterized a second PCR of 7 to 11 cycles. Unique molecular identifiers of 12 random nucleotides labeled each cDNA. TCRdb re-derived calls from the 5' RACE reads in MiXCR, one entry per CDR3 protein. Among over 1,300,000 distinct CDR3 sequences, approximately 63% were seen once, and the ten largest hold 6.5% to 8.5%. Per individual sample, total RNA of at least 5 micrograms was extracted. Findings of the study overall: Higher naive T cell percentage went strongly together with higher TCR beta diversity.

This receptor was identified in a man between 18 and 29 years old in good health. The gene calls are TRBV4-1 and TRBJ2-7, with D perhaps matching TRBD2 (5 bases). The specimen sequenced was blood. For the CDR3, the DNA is TGCGCCAGCAGCCAAGTTTCAAGAGGGGAGCAGTACTTC. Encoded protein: CASSQVSRGEQYF.